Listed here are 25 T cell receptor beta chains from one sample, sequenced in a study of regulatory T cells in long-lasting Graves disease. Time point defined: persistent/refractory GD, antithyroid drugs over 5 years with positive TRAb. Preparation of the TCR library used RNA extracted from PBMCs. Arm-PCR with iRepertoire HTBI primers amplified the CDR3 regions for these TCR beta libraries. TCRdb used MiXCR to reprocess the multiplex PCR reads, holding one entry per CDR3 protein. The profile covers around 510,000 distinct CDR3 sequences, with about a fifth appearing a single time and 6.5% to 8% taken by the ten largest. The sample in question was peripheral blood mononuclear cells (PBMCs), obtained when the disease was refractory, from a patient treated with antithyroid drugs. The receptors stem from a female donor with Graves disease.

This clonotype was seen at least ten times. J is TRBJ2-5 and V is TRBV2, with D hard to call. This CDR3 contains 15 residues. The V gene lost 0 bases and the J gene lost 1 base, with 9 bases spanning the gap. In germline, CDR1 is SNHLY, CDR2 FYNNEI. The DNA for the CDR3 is TGTGCCAGCAGTGAAGCGATAGGGCGCCAAGAGACCCAGTACTTC. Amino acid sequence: CASSEAIGRQETQYF.

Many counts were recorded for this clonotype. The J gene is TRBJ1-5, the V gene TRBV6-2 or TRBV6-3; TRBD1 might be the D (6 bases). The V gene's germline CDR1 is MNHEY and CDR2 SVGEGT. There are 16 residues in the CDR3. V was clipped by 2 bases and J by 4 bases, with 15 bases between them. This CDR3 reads CASSYPVGQTNQPQHF. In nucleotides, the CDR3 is TGTGCCAGCAGTTACCCCGTTGGACAGACGAATCAGCCCCAGCATTTT.

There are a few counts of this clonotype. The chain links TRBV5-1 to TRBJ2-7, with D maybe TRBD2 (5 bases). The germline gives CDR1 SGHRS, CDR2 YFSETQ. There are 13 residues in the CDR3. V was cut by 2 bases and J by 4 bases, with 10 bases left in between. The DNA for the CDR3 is TGCGCCAGCAGCTTCGAGGGTTCGTACGAGCAGTACTTC. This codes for CASSFEGSYEQYF.

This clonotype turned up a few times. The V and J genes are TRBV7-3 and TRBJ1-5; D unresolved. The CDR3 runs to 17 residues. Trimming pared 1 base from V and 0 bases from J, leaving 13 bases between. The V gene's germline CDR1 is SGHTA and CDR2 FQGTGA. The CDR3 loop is CASSLKQQSYSNQPQHF. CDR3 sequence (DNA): TGTGCCAGCAGCTTAAAACAGCAAAGTTATAGCAATCAGCCCCAGCATTTT.

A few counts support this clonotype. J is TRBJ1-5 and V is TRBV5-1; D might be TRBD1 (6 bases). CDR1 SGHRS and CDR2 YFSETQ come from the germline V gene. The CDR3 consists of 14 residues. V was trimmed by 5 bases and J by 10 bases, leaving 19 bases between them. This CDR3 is CASSEGGQTRPQHF. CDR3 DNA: TGCGCCAGCAGTGAGGGGGGGCAGACGCGTCCCCAGCATTTT.

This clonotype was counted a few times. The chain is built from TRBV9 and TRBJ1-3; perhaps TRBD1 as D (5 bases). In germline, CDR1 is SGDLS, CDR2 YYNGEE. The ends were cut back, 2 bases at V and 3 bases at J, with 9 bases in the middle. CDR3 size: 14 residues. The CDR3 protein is CASSVSGFGNTIYF. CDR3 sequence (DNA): TGTGCCAGCAGCGTTTCAGGGTTTGGAAACACCATATATTTT. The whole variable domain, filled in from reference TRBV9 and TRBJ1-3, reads DSGVTQTPKHLITATGQRVTLRCSPRSGDLSVYWYQQSLDQGLQFLIQYYNGEERAKGNILERFSAQQFPDLHSELNLSSLELGDSALYFCASSVSGFGNTIYFGEGSWLTVV.

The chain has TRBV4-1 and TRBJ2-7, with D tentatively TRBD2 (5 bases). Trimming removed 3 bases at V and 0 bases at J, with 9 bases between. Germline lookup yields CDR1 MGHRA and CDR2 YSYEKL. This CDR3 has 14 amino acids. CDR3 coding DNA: TGCGCCAGCAGCCATGGTCGGGGCTCCTACGAGCAGTACTTC. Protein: CASSHGRGSYEQYF.

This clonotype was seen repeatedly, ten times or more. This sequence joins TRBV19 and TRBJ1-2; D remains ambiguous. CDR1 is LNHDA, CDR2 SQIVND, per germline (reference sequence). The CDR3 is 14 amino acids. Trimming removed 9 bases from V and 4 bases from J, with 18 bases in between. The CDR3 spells CASNPVMGSYGYTF. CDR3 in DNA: TGTGCCAGCAATCCCGTGATGGGCTCCTATGGCTACACCTTC.

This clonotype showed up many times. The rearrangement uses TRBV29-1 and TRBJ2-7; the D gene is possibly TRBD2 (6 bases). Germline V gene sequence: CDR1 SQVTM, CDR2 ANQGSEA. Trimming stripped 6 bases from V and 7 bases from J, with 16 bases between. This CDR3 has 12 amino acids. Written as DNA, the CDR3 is TGCAGCGTCCGAAGTGGGGGGTTGGAGCAGTACTTC. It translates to CSVRSGGLEQYF.

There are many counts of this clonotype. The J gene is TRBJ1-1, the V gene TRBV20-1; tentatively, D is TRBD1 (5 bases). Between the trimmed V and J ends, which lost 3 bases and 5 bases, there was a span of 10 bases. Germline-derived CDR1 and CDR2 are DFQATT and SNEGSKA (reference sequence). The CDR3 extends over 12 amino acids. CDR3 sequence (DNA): TGCAGTGCTAGGGGCCCAGGGACTGAAGCTTTCTTT. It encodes CSARGPGTEAFF.

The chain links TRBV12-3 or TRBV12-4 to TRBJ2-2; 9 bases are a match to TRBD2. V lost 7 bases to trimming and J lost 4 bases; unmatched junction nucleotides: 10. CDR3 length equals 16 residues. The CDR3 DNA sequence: TGTGCCAGCATCATTTTGGCGGGAGGGCGCACCGGGGAGCTGTTTTTT. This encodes CASIILAGGRTGELFF.

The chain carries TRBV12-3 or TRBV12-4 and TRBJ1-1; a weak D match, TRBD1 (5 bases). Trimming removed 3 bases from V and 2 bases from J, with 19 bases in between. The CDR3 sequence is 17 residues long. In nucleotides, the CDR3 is TGTGCCAGCAGTTTCGTACCGGGACGGGGCCCAAACACTGAAGCTTTCTTT. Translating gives CASSFVPGRGPNTEAFF.

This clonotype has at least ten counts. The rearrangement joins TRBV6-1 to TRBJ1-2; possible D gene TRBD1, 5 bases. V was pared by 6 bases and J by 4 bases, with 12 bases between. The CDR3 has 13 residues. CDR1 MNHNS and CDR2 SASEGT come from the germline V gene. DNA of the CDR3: TGTGCCAGCAGCTCCACGGGGACCTATGGCTACACCTTC. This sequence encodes CASSSTGTYGYTF.

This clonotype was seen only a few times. The DNA of the CDR3 is TGTGCCAGTAGTGGTTTGGTAGCGGGAGTTGGGACCCAGTACTTC. Residues: CASSGLVAGVGTQYF. The chain uses TRBV19 and TRBJ2-5; 9 nucleotides line up with TRBD2. In germline, CDR1 is LNHDA, CDR2 SQIVND (reference sequence). CDR3 size: 15 residues. V lost 5 bases to trimming and J lost 7 bases; unmatched junction nucleotides: 11.

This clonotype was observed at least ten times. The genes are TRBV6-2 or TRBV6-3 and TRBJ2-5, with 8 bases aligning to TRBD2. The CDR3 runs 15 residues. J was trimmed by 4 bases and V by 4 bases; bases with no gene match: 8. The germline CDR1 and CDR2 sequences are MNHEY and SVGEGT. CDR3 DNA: TGTGCCAGCAGTTCCCTGAGCGGGAGCAGAGAGACCCAGTACTTC. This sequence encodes CASSSLSGSRETQYF.

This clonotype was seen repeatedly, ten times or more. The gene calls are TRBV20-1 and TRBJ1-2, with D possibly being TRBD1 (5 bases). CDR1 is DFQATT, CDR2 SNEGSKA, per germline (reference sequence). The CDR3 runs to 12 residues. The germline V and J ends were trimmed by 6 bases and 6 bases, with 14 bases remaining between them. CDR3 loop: CSAWGGRDGYTF. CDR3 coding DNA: TGCAGTGCGTGGGGCGGAAGGGATGGCTACACCTTC.

CDR3 amino acids: CASSLDGRSGNTIYF. The DNA for the CDR3 is TGTGCCAGCAGCTTAGACGGGCGGTCTGGAAACACCATATATTTT. The chain is built from TRBV7-2 and TRBJ1-3; D is unclear. The V end lost 1 base, the J end lost 1 base, and 8 bases lay between the germline ends. CDR1 and CDR2 from the germline V gene are SGHTA and FQGNSA. The CDR3 is 15 residues long.

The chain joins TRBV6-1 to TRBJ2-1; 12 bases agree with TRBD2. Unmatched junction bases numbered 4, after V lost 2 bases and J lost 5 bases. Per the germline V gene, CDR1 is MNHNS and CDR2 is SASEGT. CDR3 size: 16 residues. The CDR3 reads CASSERTSGTHNEQFF. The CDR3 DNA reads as TGTGCCAGCAGTGAACGGACTAGCGGGACCCACAATGAGCAGTTCTTC.

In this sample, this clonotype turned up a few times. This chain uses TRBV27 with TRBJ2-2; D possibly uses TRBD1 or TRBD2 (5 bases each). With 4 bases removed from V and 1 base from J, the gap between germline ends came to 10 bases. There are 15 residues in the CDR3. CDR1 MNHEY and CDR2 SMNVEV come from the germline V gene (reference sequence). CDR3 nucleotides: TGTGCCAGCAGTTGGGGGACCGAGAACACCGGGGAGCTGTTTTTT. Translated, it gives CASSWGTENTGELFF.

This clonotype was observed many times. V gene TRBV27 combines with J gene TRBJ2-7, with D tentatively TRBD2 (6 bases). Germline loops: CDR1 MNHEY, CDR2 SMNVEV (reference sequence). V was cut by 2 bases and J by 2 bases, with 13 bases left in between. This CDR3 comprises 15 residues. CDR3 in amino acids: CASSLVRLEPYEQYF. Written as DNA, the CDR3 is TGTGCCAGCAGTTTAGTCCGACTAGAACCCTACGAGCAGTACTTC.

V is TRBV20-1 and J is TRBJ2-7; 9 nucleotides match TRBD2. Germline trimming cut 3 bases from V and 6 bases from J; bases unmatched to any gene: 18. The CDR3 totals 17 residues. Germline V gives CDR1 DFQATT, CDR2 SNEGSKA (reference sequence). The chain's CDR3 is CSASPTVGGRALGEQYF. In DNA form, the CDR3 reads TGCAGTGCTAGCCCCACTGTAGGCGGGAGGGCCCTCGGCGAGCAGTACTTC.

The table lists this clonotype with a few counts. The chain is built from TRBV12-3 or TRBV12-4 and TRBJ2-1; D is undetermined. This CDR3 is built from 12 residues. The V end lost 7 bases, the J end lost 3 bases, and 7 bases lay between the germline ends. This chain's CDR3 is CASIGLYNEQFF. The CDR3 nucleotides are TGTGCCAGCATCGGCCTCTACAATGAGCAGTTCTTC.

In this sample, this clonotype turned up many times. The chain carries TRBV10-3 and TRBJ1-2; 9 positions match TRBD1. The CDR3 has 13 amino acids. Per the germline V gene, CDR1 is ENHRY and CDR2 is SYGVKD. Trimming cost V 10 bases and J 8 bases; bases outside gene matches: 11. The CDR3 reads CATSPGTGFGYTF. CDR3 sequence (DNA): TGTGCCACCTCACCCGGGACAGGGTTCGGCTACACCTTC.

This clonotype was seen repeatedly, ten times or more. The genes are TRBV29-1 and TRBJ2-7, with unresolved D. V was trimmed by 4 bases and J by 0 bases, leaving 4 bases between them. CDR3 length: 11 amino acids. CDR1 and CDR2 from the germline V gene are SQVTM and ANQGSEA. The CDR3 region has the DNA TGCAGCGTTGTCCTCTCCTACGAGCAGTACTTC. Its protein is CSVVLSYEQYF.

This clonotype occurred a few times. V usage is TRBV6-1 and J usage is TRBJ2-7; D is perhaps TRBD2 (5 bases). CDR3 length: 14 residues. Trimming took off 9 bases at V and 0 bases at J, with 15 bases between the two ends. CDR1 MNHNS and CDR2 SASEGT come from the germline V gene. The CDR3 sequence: CASSKRMSSYEQYF. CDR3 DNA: TGTGCCAGTTCAAAGCGGATGAGCTCCTACGAGCAGTACTTC.